Following are 30 T cell receptor beta chains from one sample sequenced in a study of blood T cell repertoires in COVID-19. Profiling relied on immunoSEQ multiplex PCR, and the TCRdb table lists in-frame clones only, not all of them. The sample contains about 480,000 clones, approximately 90% of which appear only once. Sequencing was carried out using PBMCs or T cells enriched from blood (not recorded which). These receptors were collected from a middle-aged woman who had recovered from COVID-19.

The V and J genes are TRBV5-6 and TRBJ2-7; D gene uncertain. The germline V gene encodes CDR1 SGHDT and CDR2 YYEEEE. CDR3 length equals 15 residues. The V end lost 0 bases, the J end lost 2 bases, and 12 bases lay between the germline ends. The DNA for the CDR3 is TGTGCCAGCAGCTTGGTTTCACAGCCAGCCTACGAGCAGTACTTC. Translation: CASSLVSQPAYEQYF.

This sequence joins TRBV10-3 and TRBJ1-4, with D possibly TRBD1 on 5 matching bases. The CDR3 has 13 amino acids. CDR1 and CDR2 (germline): ENHRY, SYGVKD. V was pared by 10 bases and J by 5 bases, with 14 bases between. The DNA of the CDR3 is TGTGCCACCGCGGACATATTAAATGAAAAACTGTTTTTT. This gives the protein CATADILNEKLFF.

V usage is TRBV19 and J usage is TRBJ1-1; D not certain. The CDR3 totals 13 residues. The V end was cut by 0 bases, the J end by 2 bases, with 4 bases between. CDR1 and CDR2 from the germline V gene are LNHDA and SQIVND (reference sequence). The DNA for the CDR3 is TGTGCCAGTAGTATAGACAGTAACACTGAAGCTTTCTTT. It codes for CASSIDSNTEAFF.

V and J are TRBV24-1 and TRBJ2-2; 9 bases are shared with TRBD1. The CDR3 runs 14 residues. Germline lookup yields CDR1 KGHDR and CDR2 SFDVKD. With 4 bases clipped from V and 6 bases from J, the junction kept 2 bases outside the gene matches. CDR3 sequence: CATSEQGASGELFF. The CDR3 coding sequence is TGTGCCACCAGTGAACAGGGGGCGTCCGGGGAGCTGTTTTTT.

The gene calls are TRBV6-2 or TRBV6-3 and TRBJ2-6; 7 nucleotides match TRBD2. The CDR3 runs to 15 residues. CDR1 and CDR2 (germline): MNHEY, SVGEGT. J was trimmed by 2 bases and V by 7 bases; bases with no gene match: 5. The CDR3: CASTPRGAGANVLTF. In DNA, the CDR3 is TGTGCCAGCACCCCCCGGGGGGCTGGGGCCAACGTCCTGACTTTC.

This rearrangement joins TRBV12-3 or TRBV12-4 to TRBJ2-3; D is unresolved. V was trimmed by 3 bases and J by 1 base, leaving 5 bases between them. The CDR3 spans 13 residues. CDR3 region: CASSFARTDTQYF. The CDR3 coding sequence is TGTGCCAGCAGTTTCGCGCGCACAGATACGCAGTATTTT.

The V gene is TRBV10-2, the J gene TRBJ1-5; 9 bases match TRBD1. This CDR3 region has 15 residues. V trimming: 2 bases; J trimming: 2 bases; junction bases outside the gene matches: 1. Germline lookup yields CDR1 WSHSY and CDR2 SAAADI. The CDR3 sequence: CASSERDRGNQPQHF. For the CDR3, the DNA is TGCGCCAGCAGTGAGAGGGACAGGGGCAATCAGCCCCAGCATTTT.

Concerning this clone: Other DNA sequences within the sample encode an identical CDR3. The chain employs TRBV5-1 and TRBJ1-1; 7 nucleotides match TRBD1. CDR3 length equals 12 residues. Germline loops: CDR1 SGHRS, CDR2 YFSETQ. The trim removed 3 bases at V and 8 bases at J, leaving 4 bases unmatched. In nucleotides, the CDR3 is TGCGCCAGCAGCTCAGGGGGGACAGAAGCTTTCTTT. This encodes CASSSGGTEAFF. The entire variable domain, with the rest obtained from reference TRBV5-1 and TRBJ1-1, is as follows: KAGVTQTPRYLIKTRGQQVTLSCSPISGHRSVSWYQQTPGQGLQFLFEYFSETQRNKGNFPGRFSGRQFSNSRSEMNVSTLELGDSALYLCASSSGGTEAFFGQGTRLTVV.

This clone occurred once. V and J are TRBV12-3 or TRBV12-4 and TRBJ2-5; D perhaps matches TRBD1 (6 bases). V lost 4 bases to trimming and J lost 2 bases, with 8 bases between them. This CDR3 has 13 amino acids. CDR3 DNA: TGTGCCAGCAGTTACAGGGTGCAAGAGACCCAGTACTTC. Encoded protein: CASSYRVQETQYF.

The rearrangement uses TRBV5-4 and TRBJ2-1, with a weak D call TRBD1 (5 bases). Germline V lookup: CDR1 SGHNT, CDR2 YYREEE (reference sequence). The CDR3 has 15 amino acids. The germline V and J ends were trimmed by 5 bases and 7 bases, with 19 bases remaining between them. Here the CDR3 DNA reads TGTGCCAGCAGGCGACCAGGGTTTTTGCGTAATGAGCAGTTCTTC. Its translation: CASRRPGFLRNEQFF.

The CDR3 coding sequence is TGTGCCAGCAGTTTATCTCCCCAGGCGAACACTGAAGCTTTCTTT. It specifies CASSLSPQANTEAFF. The V call is TRBV27, the J call TRBJ1-1, with D hard to call. Per germline, CDR1 MNHEY and CDR2 SMNVEV (reference sequence). This CDR3 has 15 amino acids. V was shortened by 0 bases and J by 1 base, with 9 bases between the two germline ends.

The chain couples TRBV12-5 to TRBJ1-1; D perhaps matches TRBD1 (5 bases). Germline assignment: CDR1 LGHNT and CDR2 FRNRAP. V lost 7 bases and J lost 0, with 12 bases in between. The CDR3 consists of 14 residues. DNA of the CDR3: TGTGCTAGTGCCCACAGGTCCATGAACACTGAAGCTTTCTTT. Its protein is CASAHRSMNTEAFF.

Notes on this clone: The sample has other DNA sequences that encode this CDR3 too. This rearrangement joins TRBV13 to TRBJ2-5; D may be TRBD1 (5 bases). Per germline, CDR1 PRHDT and CDR2 FYEKMQ (reference sequence). CDR3 length equals 12 residues. V lost 2 bases, J lost 5 bases, and 6 bases lay in between. This CDR3 reads CASSLQGETQYF. CDR3 nucleotide sequence: TGTGCCAGCAGCTTACAGGGCGAGACCCAGTACTTC.

The table lists this clone with a few counts. The rearrangement joins TRBV15 to TRBJ2-7, with D possibly being TRBD2 (5 bases). V gave up 0 bases and J gave up 1 base, with 10 bases separating them. CDR3 size: 15 residues. Germline assignment: CDR1 LNHNV and CDR2 YYDKDF (reference sequence). The CDR3 here is CATSRDIAYSYEQYF. The CDR3 coding sequence is TGTGCCACCAGCAGAGATATAGCGTATTCCTACGAGCAGTACTTC.

The chain recombines TRBV28 with TRBJ1-5; possible D gene TRBD1, 5 bases. Germline CDR1 and CDR2: MDHEN and SYDVKM. The V gene lost 8 bases and the J gene lost 4 bases, with 18 bases spanning the gap. The CDR3 is 15 residues long. CDR3 region: CASWTAGRGNQPQHF. In DNA, the CDR3 is TGTGCCAGCTGGACGGCCGGGCGGGGGAATCAGCCCCAGCATTTT.

V usage is TRBV7-2 and J usage is TRBJ1-1; the D is unclear. Trimming removed 2 bases from V and 0 bases from J, with 10 bases in between. CDR3 length: 15 amino acids. Per germline, CDR1 SGHTA and CDR2 FQGNSA. For the CDR3, the DNA is TGTGCCAGCAGCTTATCTGCGGGTCTGAACACTGAAGCTTTCTTT. This encodes CASSLSAGLNTEAFF.

The chain couples TRBV9 to TRBJ1-2, with a weak D call TRBD1 (6 bases). Germline assignment: CDR1 SGDLS and CDR2 YYNGEE. V lost 4 bases to trimming and J lost 0 bases, with 13 bases between them. There are 15 residues in the CDR3. In DNA, the CDR3 is TGTGCCAGCAGCATCCGAGGGGACACTAACTATGGCTACACCTTC. Residues: CASSIRGDTNYGYTF.

V gene TRBV6-5 combines with J gene TRBJ1-6, with 7 bases aligning to TRBD1. This CDR3 is 13 amino acids long. J was trimmed by 3 bases and V by 9 bases; bases with no gene match: 2. Germline CDR1 and CDR2: MNHEY and SVGAGI. CDR3: CASRDSYNSPLHF. The DNA of the CDR3 is TGTGCCAGTCGGGACAGCTATAATTCACCCCTCCACTTT.

The chain employs TRBV5-8 and TRBJ2-7, with 9 bases aligning to TRBD1. The CDR3 runs to 14 residues. Germline V gives CDR1 SGHTS, CDR2 YDEGEE. V gave up 3 bases and J gave up 1 base; unmatched junction bases: 2. CDR3 DNA sequence: TGTGCCAGCAGCTCGGACAGGGGTTCCTACGAGCAGTACTTC. Its translation: CASSSDRGSYEQYF.

V usage is TRBV6-1 and J usage is TRBJ2-5; no definite D call. Between the trimmed V and J ends, which lost 3 bases and 3 bases, there was a span of 8 bases. The germline gives CDR1 MNHNS, CDR2 SASEGT. This CDR3 has 13 residues. CDR3 sequence (DNA): TGTGCCAGCAGTGACAGGTGGGAAGAGACCCAGTACTTC. Translation gives CASSDRWEETQYF.

In this sample, this clone turned up once. The V and J genes are TRBV21-1 and TRBJ1-1; no check of the table's D call, TRBD1, against the DNA was made. TRBV21-1 is assigned pseudogene status. The CDR3 spans 14 residues. The CDR3 sequence is CASSKTGYRTEAFF. CDR3 DNA: TGTGCCAGCAGCAAGACAGGGTATCGCACTGAAGCTTTCTTT.

The count of this clone is one. The V gene is TRBV7-2, the J gene TRBJ2-6; D gene uncertain. CDR1 is SGHTA and CDR2 is FQGNSA in the germline V gene. The CDR3 is 15 amino acids. V dropped 3 bases and J dropped 0 bases, with 6 bases sitting between them. Written as DNA, the CDR3 is TGTGCCAGCAGCTTCAGAAACTCTGGGGCCAACGTCCTGACTTTC. Its protein is CASSFRNSGANVLTF.

The V call is TRBV14, the J call TRBJ1-2; D may be TRBD1 (6 bases). There are 17 residues in the CDR3. Germline CDR1 is SGHDN and CDR2 is FVKESK. Trimming stripped 4 bases from V and 4 bases from J, with 22 bases between. The CDR3 sequence is CASSLPHREGSSYGYTF. DNA of the CDR3: TGTGCCAGCAGCCTCCCCCACAGGGAAGGGTCTAGCTATGGCTACACCTTC.

The gene calls are TRBV12-2 and TRBJ1-2. TRBV12-2 is a pseudogene. This CDR3 has 12 residues. The CDR3 reads CASRLAGGGYTF. DNA for the CDR3: TGTGCAAGTCGCTTAGCGGGGGGTGGCTACACCTTC.

The chain uses TRBV5-1 and TRBJ1-2, with a possible D match to TRBD1 (5 bases). Germline CDR1 is SGHRS and CDR2 is YFSETQ. Trimming left V 4 bases short and J 2 bases short, with 12 bases between. This CDR3 comprises 14 residues. CDR3 loop: CASSQQETNYGYTF. CDR3 sequence (DNA): TGCGCCAGCAGCCAACAGGAGACCAACTATGGCTACACCTTC.

The chain combines TRBV19 with TRBJ1-4, with D possibly matching TRBD1 (6 bases). Trimming removed 7 bases from V and 2 bases from J, with 14 bases in between. This CDR3 spans 15 amino acids. The germline gives CDR1 LNHDA, CDR2 SQIVND (reference sequence). The CDR3 bases are TGTGCCAGTACAACCTTCAGGGGCACTAATGAAAAACTGTTTTTT. This translates into CASTTFRGTNEKLFF.

This chain uses TRBV6-6 with TRBJ2-1, with a possible D match to TRBD2 (5 bases). Trimming took 6 bases from V and 1 from J, leaving 13 bases between them. Germline V gives CDR1 MNHNY, CDR2 SVGAGI (reference sequence). The CDR3 is 15 amino acids. The CDR3 DNA reads as TGTGCCAGCAGCCCCACGGGGAATTCCTACAATGAGCAGTTCTTC. Translating it yields CASSPTGNSYNEQFF.

The V call is TRBV4-3, the J call TRBJ2-3, with 9 positions matching TRBD2. CDR1 is LGHNA and CDR2 is YSLEER in the germline V gene. The CDR3 length is 17 residues. J gave up 0 bases and V 3 bases, and 7 bases lay outside the gene matches. This CDR3 reads CASSQGAGGYSTDTQYF. For the CDR3, the DNA is TGCGCCAGCAGCCAGGGAGCGGGAGGTTATAGCACAGATACGCAGTATTTT.

This clone was seen once. The V call is TRBV19, the J call TRBJ1-3, with 8 positions matching TRBD1. V dropped 1 base and J dropped 1; count of bases not matched to a gene: 6. Germline assignment: CDR1 LNHDA and CDR2 SQIVND (reference sequence). CDR3 length equals 17 residues. The CDR3 is CASSIAPGGTSGNTIYF. CDR3 bases: TGTGCCAGTAGTATAGCTCCAGGGGGCACATCTGGAAACACCATATATTTT.

The chain joins TRBV12-3 or TRBV12-4 to TRBJ2-1, with TRBD2 matching over 10 bases. The CDR3 spans 13 residues. The junction had 4 bases not matched to a gene; V was cut back by 2 bases and J by 12 bases. This chain's CDR3 is CASSLFIAGGQFF. CDR3 bases: TGTGCCAGCAGTTTATTCATAGCGGGAGGGCAGTTCTTC.